This passage covers 20 T cell receptor beta chains from one sample sequenced in a study of spatial heterogeneity in lung cancer. The time point: sample taken at primary tumor resection. Whole RNA obtained from tumor, nontumor lung or frozen PBMC underwent sequencing without sorting. TCRdb re-called the 5' RACE reads through MiXCR, storing one row per CDR3 protein. In the table there are about 7,800 distinct CDR3 sequences, 8.6% of which are singletons. The sequencing here drew on PBMCs, taken at surgery. These receptors were obtained from a male donor with early-stage non-small cell lung cancer.

This clonotype appeared many times. This beta chain slipped into a library made for alpha chains as a stray read, so its size is not meaningful. V usage is TRBV9 and J usage is TRBJ2-2; D gene ambiguous. The V end lost 0 bases, the J end lost 9 bases, and 9 bases lay between the germline ends. Germline V lookup: CDR1 SGDLS, CDR2 YYNGEE. This CDR3 has 13 residues. The CDR3 coding sequence is TGTGCCAGCAGCGTAGAACGGCACCGGGAGCTGTTTTTT. Translation: CASSVERHRELFF.

This clonotype showed up many times. Little can be read into the size of this beta chain, an off-target read in a library designed for alpha chains. The chain couples TRBV7-8 to TRBJ1-1; no definite D call. The CDR3 is 15 amino acids. Trimming shortened V by 4 bases and J by 1 base, and 13 bases separated the two germline ends. Germline V gives CDR1 SGHVS, CDR2 FQNEAQ. The CDR3 here is CASSSGGYRNTEAFF. The CDR3 DNA sequence: TGTGCCAGCAGCTCAGGAGGGTATCGGAACACTGAAGCTTTCTTT.

This clonotype was found many times. Because the library targeted alpha chains, this beta chain is an off-target read whose size means little. V and J are TRBV9 and TRBJ2-1; TRBD2 is a possible D gene (6 bases). This CDR3 spans 15 amino acids. Germline lookup yields CDR1 SGDLS and CDR2 YYNGEE. V shed 0 bases and J shed 9 bases, with 16 bases lying between them. CDR3 in amino acids: CASSVDWWVGGEQFF. CDR3 bases: TGTGCCAGCAGCGTAGATTGGTGGGTCGGGGGTGAGCAGTTCTTC.

Ten or more counts support this clonotype. For a library built for alpha chains, this beta chain is a stray read; little rests on its size. The CDR3 loop is CASSLEAGRRETQYF. For the CDR3, the DNA is TGTGCCAGCAGTTTGGAAGCGGGTAGGCGTGAGACCCAGTACTTC. This chain connects TRBV27 to TRBJ2-5; D may be TRBD2 (6 bases). This CDR3 region has 15 residues. V was cut by 3 bases and J by 5 bases, with 16 bases left in between. Germline V gives CDR1 MNHEY, CDR2 SMNVEV (reference sequence).

This clonotype was counted ten times or more. The library was designed around alpha chains, so this beta chain is a stray read whose abundance carries little weight. The gene calls are TRBV7-8 and TRBJ2-1; D remains ambiguous. CDR1 and CDR2 from the germline V gene are SGHVS and FQNEAQ. This CDR3 spans 15 amino acids. V lost 5 bases and J lost 9, with 20 bases in between. In DNA form, the CDR3 reads TGTGCCAGCAGCCTCACGTACTACCCTCCTGGTGAGCAGTTCTTC. As protein: CASSLTYYPPGEQFF.

This clonotype was seen many times. The library was built for alpha chains, so this beta chain is an off-target read and its size means little. This sequence joins TRBV7-2 and TRBJ2-3; D uncertain. Trimming removed 2 bases from V and 2 bases from J, with 8 bases in between. The V gene's germline CDR1 is SGHTA and CDR2 FQGNSA. This CDR3 has 14 residues. CDR3 loop: CASSLFLFTDTQYF. CDR3 DNA: TGTGCCAGCAGCTTATTCCTATTCACAGATACGCAGTATTTT.

Ten or more counts support this clonotype. This beta chain represents an off-target read in a library built for alpha chains; its size is of limited meaning. V usage is TRBV6-5 and J usage is TRBJ1-1; D possibly corresponds to TRBD1 (5 bases). In germline, CDR1 is MNHEY, CDR2 SVGAGI. This CDR3 comprises 14 residues. V was trimmed by 6 bases and J by 4 bases, leaving 15 bases between them. CDR3: CASRPSGGGTEAFF. The DNA of the CDR3 is TGTGCCAGCAGGCCCTCCGGGGGGGGCACTGAAGCTTTCTTT.

This clonotype showed up many times. This beta chain is a stray sequence in a library constructed for alpha chains; its clone size is not meaningful. The chain combines TRBV10-3 with TRBJ1-6, with a possible D match to TRBD1 (6 bases). Per the germline V gene, CDR1 is ENHRY and CDR2 is SYGVKD. The CDR3 is 14 residues long. V dropped 4 bases and J dropped 5 bases, with 9 bases sitting between them. In DNA, the CDR3 is TGTGCCATCAGTGGGACAGCAGATAATTCACCCCTCCACTTT. Its translation is CAISGTADNSPLHF.

Note on this clonotype: Because this beta chain is a stray read in a library intended to capture alpha chains, its abundance should not be given much weight. The chain combines TRBV20-1 with TRBJ2-3; 9 positions agree with TRBD2. The CDR3 has 18 residues. The junction had 15 bases not matched to a gene; V was cut back by 1 base and J by 4 bases. Germline assignment: CDR1 DFQATT and CDR2 SNEGSKA (reference sequence). Here the CDR3 DNA reads TGCAGTGCTAGAGCCCCCTGGGGGGCGGGAGGGGGGTCAGATACGCAGTATTTT. Translating gives CSARAPWGAGGGSDTQYF.

At least ten counts were recorded for this clonotype. Found in a library prepared for alpha chains, this beta chain is an off-target read, and its abundance has little meaning. The rearrangement links TRBV7-2 to TRBJ2-1; 7 positions agree with TRBD2. CDR3 length equals 16 residues. The ends lost 2 bases at V and 0 bases at J; junction bases unmatched: 4. Germline lookup yields CDR1 SGHTA and CDR2 FQGNSA. CDR3 loop: CASSLRLARSYNEQFF. For the CDR3, the DNA is TGTGCCAGCAGCTTAAGACTAGCCCGCTCCTACAATGAGCAGTTCTTC.

This clonotype was picked up many times. This beta chain was picked up by a library intended for alpha chains and is off target, so its count carries little meaning. V usage is TRBV30 and J usage is TRBJ2-1, with 7 bases fitting TRBD2. CDR3 size: 11 residues. Germline CDR1 and CDR2: GTSNPN and SVGIG (reference sequence). J gave up 7 bases and V 5 bases, and 2 bases lay outside the gene matches. In DNA form, the CDR3 reads TGTGCCTGGGGGAGGGCGAATGAGCAGTTCTTC. Translation gives CAWGRANEQFF.

This clonotype was observed a few times. This beta chain is an unintended read in a library built for alpha chains; its size means little. J is TRBJ2-1 and V is TRBV4-1, with TRBD2 matching over 11 bases. There are 17 residues in the CDR3. V trimming: 2 bases; J trimming: 7 bases; junction bases outside the gene matches: 10. CDR1 MGHRA and CDR2 YSYEKL come from the germline V gene. This CDR3 reads CASSQQSLAGVINEQFF. In DNA, the CDR3 is TGCGCCAGCAGCCAACAATCACTAGCGGGAGTGATTAATGAGCAGTTCTTC.

Many counts were recorded for this clonotype. Because this beta chain is a stray read in a library intended to capture alpha chains, its abundance should not be given much weight. The chain is built from TRBV24-1 and TRBJ2-1, with 11 positions matching TRBD1. Germline V gives CDR1 KGHDR, CDR2 SFDVKD. V lost 3 bases and J lost 6; bases outside the gene matches: 6. This CDR3 region has 16 residues. The CDR3 is CATSDPGGTGGNEQFF. The DNA of the CDR3 is TGTGCCACCAGTGATCCTGGCGGGACAGGGGGCAATGAGCAGTTCTTC.

This clonotype occurred many times. Because this beta chain is a stray read in a library intended to capture alpha chains, its abundance should not be given much weight. This chain uses TRBV27 with TRBJ1-2; TRBD1 aligns across 10 bases. CDR1 and CDR2 from the germline V gene are MNHEY and SMNVEV (reference sequence). V shed 3 bases, J shed 7 bases, and the junction held 5 bases outside the gene matches. This CDR3 is 14 amino acids long. CDR3 in amino acids: CASSFGTGVFGYTF. The CDR3 DNA is TGTGCCAGCAGTTTCGGGACAGGGGTCTTTGGCTACACCTTC.

This clonotype was picked up many times. This beta chain appears as a stray read in a library generated for alpha chains; its size is not informative. The rearrangement links TRBV12-3 or TRBV12-4 to TRBJ2-1, with TRBD2 matching over 11 bases. This CDR3 has 15 residues. V dropped 6 bases and J dropped 4; count of bases not matched to a gene: 5. This CDR3 reads CASSVLAGAYNEQFF. The CDR3 bases are TGTGCCAGCAGCGTACTAGCGGGAGCTTACAATGAGCAGTTCTTC.

This clonotype was detected ten times or more. This beta chain lies outside the target of a library built for alpha chains; its clone size means little. The V gene is TRBV12-5, the J gene TRBJ2-1; D might be TRBD2 (5 bases). Per the germline V gene, CDR1 is LGHNT and CDR2 is FRNRAP. The CDR3 contains 16 residues. V lost 2 bases, J lost 4 bases, and 15 bases lay in between. The CDR3 loop is CASGLPTARLYNEQFF. CDR3 DNA sequence: TGTGCTAGTGGTTTGCCCACGGCCCGACTATACAATGAGCAGTTCTTC. Together with reference TRBV12-5 and TRBJ2-1, the CDR3 gives the full variable domain: DARVTQTPRHKVTEMGQEVTMRCQPILGHNTVFWYRQTMMQGLELLAYFRNRAPLDDSGMPKDRFSAEMPDATLATLKIQPSEPRDSAVYFCASGLPTARLYNEQFFGPGTRLTVL.

This clonotype was counted at least ten times. Since it is a stray read in a library aimed at alpha chains, this beta chain has a size that is not meaningful. The J gene is TRBJ2-3, the V gene TRBV29-1, with 8 bases identical to TRBD1. The V segment lost 2 bases and the J segment 4 bases; nucleotides outside the gene matches: 2. Germline CDR1 and CDR2: SQVTM and ANQGSEA. There are 13 residues in the CDR3. The CDR3 loop reads CSVENRGSDTQYF. The CDR3 region has the DNA TGCAGCGTTGAAAACAGGGGGTCAGATACGCAGTATTTT.

On this clonotype: This beta chain is an unintended read in a library built for alpha chains; its size means little. This chain joins TRBV12-3 or TRBV12-4 and TRBJ2-4, with D uncertain. This CDR3 has 13 residues. With 1 base removed from V and 9 bases from J, the gap between germline ends came to 10 bases. CDR3 amino acids: CASSLDLPGIQYF. As DNA, the CDR3 is TGTGCCAGCAGTTTAGACCTACCGGGCATTCAGTACTTC.

Comments on this clonotype: Since the library was made to target alpha chains, this beta chain is a stray read and its abundance is not meaningful. The V and J genes are TRBV7-3 and TRBJ2-7; the D gene is possibly TRBD1 (6 bases). The germline V gene has CDR1 SGHTA and CDR2 FQGTGA. This CDR3 is built from 15 residues. V was trimmed by 5 bases and J by 2 bases, leaving 16 bases between them. The CDR3 spells CASSIGAGVPYEQYF. CDR3 DNA sequence: TGTGCCAGCAGCATTGGGGCAGGGGTCCCCTACGAGCAGTACTTC.

This clonotype came up many times. In a library made to pick up alpha chains, this beta chain is a stray read with a size that means little. CDR3 sequence (DNA): TGTGCCAGCAGTTATTACGATAGCGGGAGGGCCGACGAGCAGTACTTC. Translated, it gives CASSYYDSGRADEQYF. The gene calls are TRBV6-6 and TRBJ2-7; 11 nucleotides agree with TRBD2. The CDR3 length is 16 residues. With 3 bases clipped from V and 5 bases from J, the junction kept 9 bases outside the gene matches. Germline-derived CDR1 and CDR2 are MNHNY and SVGAGI (reference sequence).